The entry below describes one T cell receptor (beta chain). The sample originates from a study of beta chain features in type 1 diabetes. The V gene's germline CDR1 is SQVTM and CDR2 ANQGSEA. V lost 6 bases, J lost 4 bases, and 1 base stayed unmatched. The CDR3 extends over 12 amino acids. As every portion of the isolated RNA was reverse transcribed, the sequencing read expressed TCRB transcripts. Profiled with immunoSEQ multiplex PCR; TCRdb holds only in-frame clones, not every one. The sample lists around 320,000 clones; around 15% were seen once. Sequencing input: central memory CD4+ T cells from blood. The TCR comes from a man aged 30 to 45 in good health. The V call is TRBV29-1, the J call TRBJ2-1, with 9 bases fitting TRBD2. The CDR3 DNA follows: TGCAGCGTGACTAGCGGATACAATGAGCAGTTCTTC. Its translation: CSVTSGYNEQFF.